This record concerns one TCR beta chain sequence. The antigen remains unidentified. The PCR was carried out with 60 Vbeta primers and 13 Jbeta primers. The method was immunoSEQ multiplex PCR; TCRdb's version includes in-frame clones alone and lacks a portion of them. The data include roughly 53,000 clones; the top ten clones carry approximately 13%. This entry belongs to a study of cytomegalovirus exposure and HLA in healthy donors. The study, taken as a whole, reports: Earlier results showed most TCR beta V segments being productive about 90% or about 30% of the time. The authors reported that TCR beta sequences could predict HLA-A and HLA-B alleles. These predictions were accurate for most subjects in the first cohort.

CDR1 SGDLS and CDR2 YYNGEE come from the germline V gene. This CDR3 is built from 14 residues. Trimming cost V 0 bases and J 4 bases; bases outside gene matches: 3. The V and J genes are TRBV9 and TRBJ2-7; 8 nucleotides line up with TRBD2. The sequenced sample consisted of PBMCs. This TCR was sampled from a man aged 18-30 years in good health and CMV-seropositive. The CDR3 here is CASSVGAGGYEQYF. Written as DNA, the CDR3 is TGTGCCAGCAGCGTAGGGGCGGGAGGTTACGAGCAGTACTTC.